Presented here are 18 T cell receptor beta chains from one specimen sequenced in a study of blood T cell repertoires in COVID-19. Assay: immunoSEQ multiplex PCR; the TCRdb copy retains only in-frame clones and omits some. The repertoire holds about 120,000 clones, with approximately 81% as singletons. Sequenced sample: peripheral blood. The receptors here all came from a woman of 80 years or more with acute or convalescent COVID-19.

The gene calls are TRBV29-1 and TRBJ2-3, with 8 bases identical to TRBD2. V was pared by 4 bases and J by 0 bases, with 3 bases of the junction left unmatched. Per germline, CDR1 SQVTM and CDR2 ANQGSEA. The CDR3 runs 14 residues. The DNA for the CDR3 is TGCAGCGTTGTTTCGGGGGGGAGCACAGATACGCAGTATTTT. This gives the protein CSVVSGGSTDTQYF.

The chain couples TRBV19 to TRBJ2-7, with TRBD2 matching 7 bases. The V gene's germline CDR1 is LNHDA and CDR2 SQIVND (reference sequence). The CDR3 runs to 12 residues. Losses at the gene ends were 2 bases for V and 7 bases for J; bases not matched to a gene: 2. This chain's CDR3 is CASSIPRGEQYF. In nucleotides, the CDR3 is TGTGCCAGTAGTATACCGCGGGGGGAGCAGTACTTC.

The J gene is TRBJ2-1, the V gene TRBV15; 9 bases are shared with TRBD2. This CDR3 region has 16 residues. From germline, CDR1 is LNHNV and CDR2 YYDKDF (reference sequence). Trimming cost V 3 bases and J 4 bases; bases outside gene matches: 7. The CDR3 sequence is CATSSGTSLIYNEQFF. The DNA of the CDR3 is TGTGCCACCAGCAGTGGGACTAGCCTCATTTACAATGAGCAGTTCTTC.

The chain combines TRBV29-1 with TRBJ1-2; D remains ambiguous. Germline lookup yields CDR1 SQVTM and CDR2 ANQGSEA. V shed 7 bases and J shed 7 bases, with 16 bases lying between them. The CDR3 length is 12 residues. CDR3 protein: CSASLSAAGYTF. In DNA, the CDR3 is TGCAGCGCTTCCTTGAGTGCGGCTGGCTACACCTTC.

The V call is TRBV7-7, the J call TRBJ2-1, with 13 bases matching TRBD2. The J segment lost 8 bases and the V segment lost 5 bases, leaving 6 bases of the junction unmatched. This CDR3 has 15 residues. Per germline, CDR1 SSHAT and CDR2 FNYEAQ (reference sequence). As DNA, the CDR3 is TGTGCCAGCAGCAACGGACTAGCGGGGGTAGATGAGCAGTTCTTC. Protein sequence: CASSNGLAGVDEQFF.

The CDR3: CASSRGTGAGELFF. The CDR3, as DNA: TGTGCCAGCAGTAGGGGGACAGGGGCCGGGGAGCTGTTTTTT. The chain links TRBV6-2 or TRBV6-3 to TRBJ2-2; the match to TRBD1 covers 10 bases. V lost 5 bases to trimming and J lost 6 bases; unmatched junction nucleotides: 3. The CDR3 spans 14 residues. Germline V lookup: CDR1 MNHEY, CDR2 SVGEGT.

The chain uses TRBV2 and TRBJ1-5, with D possibly matching TRBD1 (5 bases). The CDR3 length is 14 residues. The V end was cut by 7 bases, the J end by 6 bases, with 16 bases between. Germline V gene sequence: CDR1 SNHLY, CDR2 FYNNEI. The CDR3 reads CASTYDSLSQPQHF. The CDR3 DNA sequence: TGTGCCAGCACCTATGACAGTTTATCTCAGCCCCAGCATTTT.

As DNA, the CDR3 is TGTGCCAGTAAGGCAGGGGCGAACACCGGGGAGCTGTTTTTT. Its protein product is CASKAGANTGELFF. This chain uses TRBV19 with TRBJ2-2; maybe TRBD1 (6 bases). In germline, CDR1 is LNHDA, CDR2 SQIVND (reference sequence). There are 14 residues in the CDR3. Trimming removed 7 bases at V and 0 bases at J, with 9 bases between. The full variable domain, in which reference TRBV19 and TRBJ2-2 provide the parts outside the CDR3, is DGGITQSPKYLFRKEGQNVTLSCEQNLNHDAMYWYRQDPGQGLRLIYYSQIVNDFQKGDIAEGYSVSREKKESFPLTVTSAQKNPTAFYLCASKAGANTGELFFGEGSRLTVL.

At least ten counts were recorded for this clone. The rearrangement uses TRBV6-5 and TRBJ2-7; tentative D call: TRBD1 (5 bases). Germline V gene data show CDR1 as MNHEY and CDR2 as SVGAGI. This CDR3 has 14 residues. Trimming pared 4 bases from V and 3 bases from J, leaving 13 bases between. CDR3 loop: CASSLGWGLYEQYF. CDR3 sequence (DNA): TGTGCCAGCAGTTTGGGCTGGGGCCTCTACGAGCAGTACTTC.

The gene calls are TRBV19 and TRBJ2-1, with D perhaps matching TRBD2 (6 bases). V shed 5 bases and J shed 4 bases, with 12 bases lying between them. Germline lookup yields CDR1 LNHDA and CDR2 SQIVND (reference sequence). The CDR3 has 14 residues. The CDR3 region is CASSLRGVYNEQFF. The CDR3 bases are TGTGCCAGTAGTTTGCGGGGAGTTTACAATGAGCAGTTCTTC.

The rearrangement links TRBV2 to TRBJ1-2; 7 nucleotides align to TRBD1. The ends lost 4 bases at V and 4 bases at J; junction bases unmatched: 3. Per germline, CDR1 SNHLY and CDR2 FYNNEI. This CDR3 comprises 13 residues. The CDR3 bases are TGTGCCAGCAGTGTGGACAGGAGCTATGGCTACACCTTC. Translating it yields CASSVDRSYGYTF.

The chain uses TRBV3-1 (or the pseudogene TRBV3-2) and TRBJ2-7; 7 positions agree with TRBD2. After removal of 4 bases from V and 0 bases from J, the junction contained 9 bases not matched to a gene. Per the germline V gene, CDR1 is LGHDT and CDR2 is YNNKEL (reference sequence). This CDR3 region has 16 residues. The CDR3 loop is CASSRGSGGSSYEQYF. The CDR3 bases are TGTGCCAGCAGCCGAGGGAGTGGCGGGAGCTCCTACGAGCAGTACTTC.

A few counts support this clone. The chain combines TRBV18 with TRBJ1-2, with 8 nucleotides matching TRBD1. This CDR3 is built from 17 residues. Germline loops: CDR1 KGHSH, CDR2 LQKENI. V lost 4 bases and J lost 3; bases outside the gene matches: 13. The CDR3 loop is CASSRGTGISRDYGYTF. CDR3 in DNA: TGTGCCAGCTCACGGGGGACAGGTATATCGCGGGACTATGGCTACACCTTC.

The chain recombines TRBV5-8 with TRBJ2-3; 9 nucleotides line up with TRBD2. Trimming at V came to 2 bases and at J to 3 bases, leaving 4 bases not matched to a gene. The CDR3 is 15 residues long. In germline, CDR1 is SGHTS, CDR2 YDEGEE. The CDR3 DNA follows: TGTGCCAGCAGCTTCGGGCTAGCGGGGACAGATACGCAGTATTTT. Its translation is CASSFGLAGTDTQYF.

This clone was detected once. This chain connects TRBV12-5 to TRBJ1-1; D may be TRBD1 (6 bases). The CDR3 consists of 16 residues. Germline V gene lookup returns CDR1 LGHNT and CDR2 FRNRAP. The V end was cut by 0 bases, the J end by 4 bases, with 15 bases between. The chain's CDR3 is CASGLVLGRGGTEAFF. The CDR3, as DNA: TGTGCTAGTGGTTTGGTACTGGGCAGGGGTGGCACTGAAGCTTTCTTT.

This chain joins TRBV5-1 and TRBJ1-2; D ambiguous. Germline V gene data show CDR1 as SGHRS and CDR2 as YFSETQ. This CDR3 spans 15 amino acids. V was shortened by 0 bases and J by 4 bases, with 13 bases between the two germline ends. As DNA, the CDR3 is TGCGCCAGCAGCTTGGACTCCTACGGAGCCTATGGCTACACCTTC. Protein sequence: CASSLDSYGAYGYTF.

This clone was found a few times. The V gene is TRBV7-2, the J gene TRBJ1-5; D is perhaps TRBD1 (6 bases). This CDR3 comprises 17 residues. Germline V gives CDR1 SGHTA, CDR2 FQGNSA. V was trimmed by 3 bases and J by 1 base, leaving 16 bases between them. The CDR3 sequence is CASSFRGAGVSNQPQHF. The CDR3 bases are TGTGCCAGCAGCTTCCGGGGGGCAGGAGTAAGCAATCAGCCCCAGCATTTT.

This clone was observed a single time. V usage is TRBV2 and J usage is TRBJ2-6; a possible D gene is TRBD1 (6 bases). CDR1 is SNHLY and CDR2 is FYNNEI in the germline V gene. The CDR3 loop spans 15 amino acids. Trimming shortened V by 4 bases and J by 3 bases, and 10 bases separated the two germline ends. The CDR3 DNA reads as TGTGCCAGCAGTGTTCAGGGGTTTGGGGCCAACGTCCTGACTTTC. This codes for CASSVQGFGANVLTF.